This TCR beta chain originates from a study of cytomegalovirus exposure and HLA in healthy donors. Study-level findings and limits: The study recorded 160 or so TCR beta chains that were cytomegalovirus-associated. In an earlier analysis, in 620 or so donors, most V segments appeared productive either ~87% or ~30% of the time. As a later analysis revealed, most CMV-associated TCR beta chains appeared HLA-restricted. Later analysis suggested links between common viral pathogens and several top significant clusters.

With 60 Vbeta and 13 Jbeta primers, the PCR was carried out. The table came from immunoSEQ multiplex PCR; TCRdb's copy has only in-frame clones and leaves some out. The sample yields around 150,000 clones, around 84% seen once. There are 13 residues in the CDR3. V dropped 10 bases and J dropped 2; count of bases not matched to a gene: 8. From germline, CDR1 is SEHNR and CDR2 FQNEAQ (reference sequence). To note about this clone: The antigen is undetermined.

The source of this sequence is a man aged 18 to 30 in good health and CMV-seronegative. The chain uses TRBV7-9 and TRBJ2-7; TRBD1 aligns across 7 bases. The sample comprised PBMCs. DNA for the CDR3: TGTGCCACCGCCGGGCAGGGGGCCTACGAGCAGTACTTC. It specifies CATAGQGAYEQYF.